The clone carrying this TCR beta chain was detected once. Antigen unknown. CDR3 size: 15 residues. Germline CDR1 and CDR2: LGHNA and YNFKEQ. The V gene end was trimmed by 4 bases and the J gene end by 3 bases; junction bases not matched to a gene: 2. This sample was taken from a study of CD8 T cells in Susac syndrome. Points from the study as a whole: The number of Susac-specific public clones found was approximately 15 in total CD8+ repertoires and a few in CD8+ TEMRA repertoires.

Reverse transcription of 0.5 to 1 ug RNA used random hexamers. From the immunoSEQ multiplex PCR reads, TCRdb called clonotypes with MiXCR, one entry per CDR3 protein. The sample consists of tens of thousands of distinct CDR3 sequences, around 93% of them appearing once. TEMRA cells were FACS-enriched, with CD8+ and CD4+ T cells isolated negatively. V and J are TRBV4-2 and TRBJ2-2, with TRBD1 matching 10 bases. This clonotype was obtained from a human donor with Susac syndrome. The sample comprised CD8+ T cells from PBMCs. The CDR3 DNA reads TGTGCCAGCAGCCGAGGACAGGGGGACACCGGGGAGCTGTTTTTT. It translates to CASSRGQGDTGELFF.